The 3 T cell receptor beta chains below come from one sample, sequenced in a study of regulatory T cells in long-lasting Graves disease. Stated time point: newly diagnosed GD, antithyroid drugs for less than 3 months. Extracted PBMC RNA gave rise to the TCR library. Library construction for TCR beta used iRepertoire HTBI primers and Arm-PCR of CDR3 regions. TCRdb reprocessed the multiplex PCR reads via MiXCR and lists one record per CDR3 protein. The sample has more than 400,000 distinct CDR3 sequences, 16% seen once. These data were likewise used in another study, on T cells in Graves' hyperthyroidism and ophthalmopathy.

The sequences come from peripheral blood mononuclear cells (PBMCs), collected at new diagnosis, from a patient treated with antithyroid drugs. The source is a woman between 25 and 40 years old with Graves disease.

Ten or more counts support this clonotype. V gene TRBV20-1 combines with J gene TRBJ2-5; 7 nucleotides line up with TRBD1. CDR3 length: 13 residues. V was clipped by 7 bases and J by 5 bases; unmatched bases: 10. Germline V gene data show CDR1 as DFQATT and CDR2 as SNEGSKA (reference sequence). In nucleotides, the CDR3 is TGCAGTGGCCCGGACAGGCTGAGGGAGACCCAGTACTTC. Translated, it gives CSGPDRLRETQYF.

The chain links TRBV9 to TRBJ1-2; possible D gene TRBD1, 6 bases. Trimming removed 4 bases at V and 6 bases at J, with 16 bases between. From germline, CDR1 is SGDLS and CDR2 YYNGEE. The CDR3 sequence is 14 residues long. DNA for the CDR3: TGTGCCAGCAGCCTGGGGGGGCTTCCTAATGGCTACACCTTC. Protein sequence: CASSLGGLPNGYTF.

This chain links TRBV4-2 with TRBJ2-7; 7 bases are a match to TRBD2. The CDR3 contains 15 residues. V gave up 0 bases and J gave up 3 bases; unmatched junction bases: 5. The germline V gene has CDR1 LGHNA and CDR2 YNFKEQ. CDR3 protein: CASSQDLGGFYEQYF. DNA for the CDR3: TGTGCCAGCAGCCAAGATCTGGGGGGGTTCTACGAGCAGTACTTC.